This T cell receptor beta chain was captured in a study of cytomegalovirus exposure and HLA in healthy donors. Study results and limitations: The classifier, whose performance was assessed in both the original and validation cohorts, reportedly diagnosed cytomegalovirus status with high specificity and sensitivity.

As for this clone: Its antigen is unidentified.

Researchers ran the PCR with 60 Vbeta and 13 Jbeta primers. TCRdb keeps only in-frame clones here, not all; method: immunoSEQ multiplex PCR. This table has 250,000 or so clones, about nine tenths appearing once. Trimming left V 6 bases short and J 4 bases short, with 13 bases between. Germline loops: CDR1 MNHNY, CDR2 SVGAGI (reference sequence). The CDR3 runs to 14 residues. This sequence was found in a girl aged 2 to 10 in good health and CMV-seronegative. Material: PBMCs. J is TRBJ1-3 and V is TRBV6-6, with D tentatively TRBD1 (5 bases). CDR3 nucleotides: TGTGCCAGCAGGCAGGGTGGCCAAGGAAACACCATATATTTT. It specifies CASRQGGQGNTIYF.